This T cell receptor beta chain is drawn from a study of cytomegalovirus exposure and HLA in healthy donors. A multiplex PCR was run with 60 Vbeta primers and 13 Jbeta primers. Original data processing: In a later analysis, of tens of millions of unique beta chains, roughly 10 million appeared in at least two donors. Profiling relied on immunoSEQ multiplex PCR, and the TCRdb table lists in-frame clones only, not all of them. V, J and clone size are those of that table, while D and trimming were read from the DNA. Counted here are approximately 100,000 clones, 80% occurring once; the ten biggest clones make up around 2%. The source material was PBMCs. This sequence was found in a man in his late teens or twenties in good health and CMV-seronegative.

The CDR3 coding sequence is TGCGCCAGCAGCTTGGAAAGTTCCTCCCGGGACACTGAAGCTTTCTTT. Translating gives CASSLESSSRDTEAFF. The V gene is TRBV5-1, the J gene TRBJ1-1; the D is unclear. The CDR3 has 16 amino acids. Trimming left V 0 bases short and J 3 bases short, with 15 bases between. Germline CDR1 SGHRS, CDR2 YFSETQ. Full variable domain (missing parts from reference TRBV5-1 and TRBJ1-1): KAGVTQTPRYLIKTRGQQVTLSCSPISGHRSVSWYQQTPGQGLQFLFEYFSETQRNKGNFPGRFSGRQFSNSRSEMNVSTLELGDSALYLCASSLESSSRDTEAFFGQGTRLTVV.